This T cell receptor (beta chain) is from a study of CD8+CD57+ T cells in acquired aplastic anemia. In the study overall: Sorted CD4+ and CD8+ cells gave a mean 3.2 ug DNA, range about 0.19 to 27.4 ug.

CDR3 and TCR beta VDJ profiling relied on a genomic DNA template. TCRdb ran MiXCR on the reads and lists one entry per CDR3 protein. The profile covers approximately 95,000 distinct CDR3 sequences, with less than 75% appearing a single time and 65% taken by the ten largest. In its sample, this clonotype was seen a few times. Antigen specificity is unknown. This CDR3 region has 13 residues. V dropped 0 bases and J dropped 2 bases, with 5 bases sitting between them. Germline CDR1 and CDR2: ENHRY and SYGVKD. Study-wide results and limits: Common to patients and controls were twenty-nine CD8+ CDR3 sequences.

Patients selected for sequencing had displayed CD8+CD57+ cell expansion by flow cytometry. Patients had received no therapy at the time of blood sampling. V gene TRBV10-3 combines with J gene TRBJ2-7; no clear D. This receptor was identified in a human donor with aplastic anemia. Sequencing was carried out using sorted CD4+, CD8+, or CD8+CD57+ T cells (not recorded which) from PBMCs. In DNA, the CDR3 is TGTGCCATCAGTGAGTCGGTAGCCTACGAGCAGTACTTC. Protein: CAISESVAYEQYF.